The clone carrying this T cell receptor (beta chain) was counted ten times or more. V lost 5 bases, J lost 3 bases, and 10 bases lay in between. Germline V gene lookup returns CDR1 MNHEY and CDR2 SMNVEV (reference sequence). This CDR3 is 13 amino acids long. Sequencing libraries for TCR beta were prepared with iRepertoire HTBI primers and Arm-PCR of CDR3 regions. TCRdb processed the multiplex PCR reads anew with MiXCR; each CDR3 protein has one entry. Of a few hundred thousand distinct CDR3 sequences in the sample, around 19% were seen once. The data stem from a study of regulatory T cells in long-lasting Graves disease. The time point is: newly diagnosed GD, antithyroid drugs for less than 3 months. The TCR library was made from RNA extracted from PBMCs. These data are also associated with another study on T cells in Graves' hyperthyroidism and ophthalmopathy.

The material was peripheral blood mononuclear cells (PBMCs), obtained at new diagnosis, from a patient treated with antithyroid drugs. The clonotype was recovered from a woman under 40 with Graves disease. This chain joins TRBV27 and TRBJ1-2; D gene uncertain. CDR3 in DNA: TGTGCCAGCAGTGACCCTGGAGACTATGGCTACACCTTC. Its translation is CASSDPGDYGYTF.